Below are 8 T cell receptor beta chains sequenced from a single sample in a study of tumor-infiltrating lymphocytes in localized non-small cell lung cancer. The protocol was immunoSEQ multiplex PCR, while the TCRdb copy is restricted to in-frame clones and leaves out a portion. The sample carries around 17,000 clones, under 80% recorded once. The sequenced material came from lung tumor tissue. These receptors came from a human donor with non-small cell lung cancer.

V gene TRBV27 combines with J gene TRBJ2-7; a weak D match, TRBD1 (6 bases). V lost 5 bases and J 3 bases, leaving 11 bases between the germline ends. Germline V gene lookup returns CDR1 MNHEY and CDR2 SMNVEV (reference sequence). The CDR3 runs 13 residues. This CDR3 reads CASSRQVRYEQYF. The CDR3, as DNA: TGTGCCAGCAGTCGACAGGTCCGCTACGAGCAGTACTTC.

The genes are TRBV1 and TRBJ2-7; whether TRBD2, the table's D call, matches the DNA was not checked. TRBV1 is a known pseudogene. CDR3 length: 13 residues. CDR3 nucleotide sequence: TGCACCAGCAGCCGAGCGGGGACCTACGAGCAGTACTTC. Encoded protein: CTSSRAGTYEQYF.

The chain carries TRBV15 and TRBJ2-7; no firm D call. The CDR3 consists of 14 residues. Deletions cut 2 bases from V and 2 bases from J, with 10 bases between. The germline gives CDR1 LNHNV, CDR2 YYDKDF (reference sequence). In DNA, the CDR3 is TGTGCCACCAGCAGACCCGGGCAGACCTACGAGCAGTACTTC. This encodes CATSRPGQTYEQYF.

The chain is built from TRBV7-9 and TRBJ2-5; 15 bases are a match to TRBD2. The CDR3 loop spans 19 amino acids. Looked up from germline, CDR1 is SEHNR and CDR2 is FQNEAQ (reference sequence). J gave up 5 bases and V 4 bases, and 14 bases lay outside the gene matches. The CDR3 bases are TGTGCCAGCAGCTCCCCCCGGACTAGCGGGAGGGCCAAGGCCGAGACCCAGTACTTC. It is translated as CASSSPRTSGRAKAETQYF. The full variable domain, rest sourced from reference TRBV7-9 and TRBJ2-5, is DTGVSQNPRHKITKRGQNVTFRCDPISEHNRLYWYRQTLGQGPEFLTYFQNEAQLEKSRLLSDRFSAERPKGSFSTLEIQRTEQGDSAMYLCASSSPRTSGRAKAETQYFGPGTRLLVL.

This clone has only one observation. The CDR3 bases are TGTGCCAGCAGTTTATCTATACTCGGCGAGCAGTACTTC. It translates to CASSLSILGEQYF. V usage is TRBV27 and J usage is TRBJ2-7; no clear D. V was trimmed by 0 bases and J by 6 bases, leaving 9 bases between them. The CDR3 totals 13 residues. Germline values: CDR1 MNHEY, CDR2 SMNVEV (reference sequence).

The chain combines TRBV6-1 with TRBJ2-7, with 13 bases fitting TRBD2. After removal of 5 bases from V and 3 bases from J, the junction contained 16 bases not matched to a gene. CDR3 size: 19 residues. The germline V gene encodes CDR1 MNHNS and CDR2 SASEGT. The CDR3 region is CASSKGLKGTSGGDYEQYF. In DNA form, the CDR3 reads TGTGCCAGCAGTAAAGGGTTGAAGGGCACTAGCGGGGGGGACTACGAGCAGTACTTC.

The rearrangement uses TRBV29-1 and TRBJ2-3, with D tentatively TRBD1 (6 bases). The length of the CDR3 is 16 residues. Germline lookup yields CDR1 SQVTM and CDR2 ANQGSEA. Trimming removed 0 bases at V and 0 bases at J, with 13 bases between. The CDR3 coding sequence is TGCAGCGTTGAAGATCAAGGGGGTGCTAGCACAGATACGCAGTATTTT. Protein product: CSVEDQGGASTDTQYF.

This chain connects TRBV16 to TRBJ2-6, with D maybe TRBD1 (5 bases). V gave up 2 bases and J gave up 0 bases, with 5 bases separating them. CDR1 KGHSY and CDR2 FQNENV come from the germline V gene. This CDR3 has 15 residues. The CDR3 sequence is CASSQDSSGANVLTF. CDR3 DNA: TGTGCCAGCAGCCAAGACAGCTCTGGGGCCAACGTCCTGACTTTC.